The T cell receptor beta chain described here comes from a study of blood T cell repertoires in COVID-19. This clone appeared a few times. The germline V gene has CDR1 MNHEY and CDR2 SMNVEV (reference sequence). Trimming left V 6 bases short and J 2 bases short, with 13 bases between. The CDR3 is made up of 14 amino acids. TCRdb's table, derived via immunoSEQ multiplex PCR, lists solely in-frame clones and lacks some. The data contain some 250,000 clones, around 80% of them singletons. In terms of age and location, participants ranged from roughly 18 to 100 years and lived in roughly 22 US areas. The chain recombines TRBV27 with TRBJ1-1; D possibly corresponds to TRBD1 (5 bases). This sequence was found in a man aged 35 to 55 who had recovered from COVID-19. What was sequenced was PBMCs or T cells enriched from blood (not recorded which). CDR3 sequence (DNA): TGTGCCAGCAGATTCGCGGGACGCAACACTGAAGCTTTCTTT. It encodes CASRFAGRNTEAFF.